These T cell receptor beta chains were read from a single sample in a study of T cells in Graves' hyperthyroidism and ophthalmopathy. In TCRdb, the multiplex PCR reads were re-called with MiXCR into one record per CDR3 protein. Of 660,000 or so distinct CDR3 sequences in the sample, just under 45% are singletons; the top ten hold under 8.5%. The source material was peripheral blood or thyroid tissue (not recorded which). Every receptor here comes from an adult man with Graves' disease, either hyperthyroidism or ophthalmopathy (not recorded which). Both conserved end residues are part of each CDR3. D genes are given only for firm matches. Expanded clones are given a class, and other clones once, few, many or no size at all.

V	D	size	J	length	DNA	CDR3
TRBV29-1	TRBD1	many	TRBJ1-2	15	TGCAGCGTTTCTACCGGGACAGGGGTACACTATGGCTACACCTTC	CSVSTGTGVHYGYTF
TRBV15	TRBD1	.	TRBJ1-6	15	TGTGCCACCAGGGAGTCCGGGACAGGGAGCTCACCCCTCCACTTT	CATRESGTGSSPLHF
TRBV7-9	.	many	TRBJ1-2	14	TGTGCCAGCAGCTTAATAGGCCAGGGTTATGGCTACACCTTC	CASSLIGQGYGYTF
TRBV25-1	.	.	TRBJ1-2	11	TGTGCCTGGAGTCGGGAGAGGGGTTACACCTTC	CAWSRERGYTF
TRBV25-1	.	many	TRBJ2-5	11	TGTGCCAGCAGCCACCAAGAGACCCAGTACTTC	CASSHQETQYF
TRBV7-3	.	many	TRBJ1-5	11	TGTGCCAGCAGAAAGAATCAGCCCCAGCATTTT	CASRKNQPQHF
TRBV29-1	TRBD1	once	TRBJ1-5	13	TGCAGCGTCTTGGGAAGGATGGGGACAGACCAGCATTTT	CSVLGRMGTDQHF
TRBV2	TRBD1	few	TRBJ1-4	16	TGTGCCAGCAGTGCAGGACAGGGGTTGGTTAATGAAAAACTGTTTTTT	CASSAGQGLVNEKLFF
TRBV11-2	.	.	TRBJ1-5	17	TGTGCCAGCAGCTTAGAAAACAGGGAGAATAGCAATCAGCCCCAGCATTTT	CASSLENRENSNQPQHF
TRBV6-5	.	many	TRBJ1-5	12	TGTGCCAGCGCCAGTAGCAATCAGCCCCAGCATTTT	CASASSNQPQHF
TRBV10-2	TRBD1	many	TRBJ1-5	13	TGCGCCAGCCGACAGGGACTGGATCAGCCCCAGCATTTT	CASRQGLDQPQHF
TRBV7-3	TRBD1	.	TRBJ1-1	14	TGTGCCAGCAGCCCCGGCGGGACAGACCCTGAAGCTTTCTTT	CASSPGGTDPEAFF
TRBV7-9	TRBD2	.	TRBJ2-7	14	TGTGCCAGCAGTCAGACTAGCGCTTCCTACGAGCAGTACTTC	CASSQTSASYEQYF
TRBV25-1	.	.	TRBJ1-2	13	TGTGCCAGCGTGATGACAGACAACTATGGCTACACCTTC	CASVMTDNYGYTF
TRBV29-1	.	once	TRBJ2-2	15	TGCAGCGTAACCCTTGGGGGTGGGTTTGGCGGGGAGCTGTTTTTT	CSVTLGGGFGGELFF
TRBV20-1	.	.	TRBJ2-7	14	TGCAGTGCTAGAGATTCGGGGTTACCCTACGAGCAGTACTTC	CSARDSGLPYEQYF
TRBV29-1	.	.	TRBJ1-5	11	TGCGTTGGGCAGCACAATCAGCCCCAGCATTTT	CVGQHNQPQHF
TRBV15	TRBD1	many	TRBJ1-2	16	TGTGCCACCAGCAGAGCTGGGGGACAGGGTGGAGCTGGCTACACCTTC	CATSRAGGQGGAGYTF
TRBV12-3/TRBV12-4	TRBD1	few	TRBJ1-1	17	TGTGCCAGCAGTCCCCTTGCTACCGGGACAGGGAACACTGAAGCTTTCTTT	CASSPLATGTGNTEAFF
TRBV2	TRBD1	.	TRBJ2-7	17	TGTGCCAGCAGTGCTAGAGATAGGGGGCTAAGCTCCTACGAGCAGTACTTC	CASSARDRGLSSYEQYF
TRBV6-1	.	once	TRBJ1-3	12	TGTGCCAGCAGTGCAATCAGGAACACCATATATTTT	CASSAIRNTIYF
TRBV5-1	TRBD1	.	TRBJ2-7	14	TGCGCCAGCAGCTTGGGGGGACAGAGCTACGAGCAGTACTTC	CASSLGGQSYEQYF
TRBV9	TRBD1	.	TRBJ1-2	19	TGTGCCAGCAGCGTAGCTGGCCCGGGACAGGGATTCGGGCGGCATGGCTACACCTTC	CASSVAGPGQGFGRHGYTF
TRBV7-2	.	.	TRBJ2-7	9	TGTGCCAGCAGTTCGGGGCAGTACTTC	CASSSGQYF
TRBV29-1	.	.	TRBJ2-2	12	TGCAGCGGCGGGTTGAACACCGGGGAGCTGTTTTTT	CSGGLNTGELFF
TRBV5-1	.	few	TRBJ1-1	15	TGCGCCAGCAGCTTGGTGGGGGGCGAGTACACTGAAGCTTTCTTT	CASSLVGGEYTEAFF
TRBV7-2	.	.	TRBJ2-2	14	TGTGCCAGCAGCTCTTCAACCCTCGACGGGGAGCTGTTTTTT	CASSSSTLDGELFF
TRBV7-2	TRBD2	few	TRBJ2-7	16	TGTGCCAGCAGCTTGGCTAGGGCTAGCGGGACCTACGAGCAGTACTTC	CASSLARASGTYEQYF
TRBV15	.	.	TRBJ2-5	11	TGTGCCACCAGCATTGGGGAGACCCAGTACTTC	CATSIGETQYF
TRBV10-2	.	.	TRBJ2-2	14	TGCGCCAGCAGTGTAGAGAGATACACCGGGGAGCTGTTTTTT	CASSVERYTGELFF
TRBV7-8	TRBD1	.	TRBJ1-5	14	TGTGCCAGCAGCACCGGGACAGGGGGTCAGCCCCAGCATTTT	CASSTGTGGQPQHF
TRBV4-3	.	.	TRBJ1-2	14	TGCGCCAGCAGTACGGCCCTGTATGTTTCGGGCTACACCTTC	CASSTALYVSGYTF
TRBV11-1	.	.	TRBJ2-7	13	TGTGCCAGCAGCAGAGGGGGCGGGGGCGAGCAGTACTTC	CASSRGGGGEQYF
TRBV2	TRBD2	once	TRBJ2-5	12	TGTGCCAGCGCGGGGGGGCGTGAGACCCAGTACTTC	CASAGGRETQYF
TRBV7-9	TRBD2	.	TRBJ2-2	16	TGTGCCAGCAGCTTCTTTGCGGGGGGCCCCACCGGGGAGCTGTTTTTT	CASSFFAGGPTGELFF
TRBV7-8	.	few	TRBJ2-7	16	TGTGCCAGCAGCTTAGCCTTTACAGTTGTCTCCTACGAGCAGTACTTC	CASSLAFTVVSYEQYF
TRBV7-9	TRBD2	.	TRBJ2-5	15	TGTGCCAGCAGCAGCGGGACTAGCGGGAGTGAGACCCAGTACTTC	CASSSGTSGSETQYF
TRBV6-4	.	few	TRBJ1-2	13	TGTGCCAGCAGTGAAGGGGGACTGGCTGGCTACACCTTC	CASSEGGLAGYTF
TRBV20-1	TRBD1	few	TRBJ1-2	11	TGCAGTGCTAACAGGGGCCGGGGCTACACCTTC	CSANRGRGYTF
TRBV20-1	.	few	TRBJ2-7	14	TGCAGTGCTAGGACTAGGAGCTACGTAGAGGTGCAGTACTTC	CSARTRSYVEVQYF
TRBV29-1	.	.	TRBJ1-3	15	TGCAGCGTTGCCATCAGTGGGACCGACCGAAACACCATATATTTT	CSVAISGTDRNTIYF
TRBV19	.	.	TRBJ1-5	15	TGTGCCAGTAGTATGAGCAGGGAGGGGAATCAGCCCCAGCATTTT	CASSMSREGNQPQHF
TRBV6-1	.	once	TRBJ1-4	17	TGTGCCAGCAGCCCCGTTTCCGGGGGGCCATCGAATGAAAAACTGTTTTTT	CASSPVSGGPSNEKLFF
TRBV7-2	TRBD1	.	TRBJ1-5	19	TGTGCCAGTAGTATAGCGGCCCCGGGACAGGGGAGGGGCAATCAGCCCCAGCATTTT	CASSIAAPGQGRGNQPQHF
TRBV6-6	TRBD1	many	TRBJ1-6	14	TGTGCCAGCAGGAGGACAGGGGCTAATTCACCCCTCCACTTT	CASRRTGANSPLHF
TRBV9	TRBD1	.	TRBJ1-2	15	TGTGCCAGCAGCGCCACAGGGGGCGCTGGCTATGGCTACACCTTC	CASSATGGAGYGYTF
TRBV2	.	many	TRBJ1-4	16	TGTGCCAGCAGTGAGGGGAGTCGATCAACTAATGAAAAACTGTTTTTT	CASSEGSRSTNEKLFF
TRBV9	.	many	TRBJ1-3	15	TGTGCCAGCAGCGTAGAGGGCAGGGGCGGAAACACCATATATTTT	CASSVEGRGGNTIYF
TRBV7-6	.	.	TRBJ1-1	14	TGTGCCAGCAGCGTCGAACTGGGGAGCACTGAAGCTTTCTTT	CASSVELGSTEAFF
TRBV10-2	.	.	TRBJ1-1	14	TGCGCCAGCAGTGTGTCGTTTGGGTTCACTGAAGCTTTCTTT	CASSVSFGFTEAFF
TRBV7-9	.	many	TRBJ2-5	16	TGTGCCAGCAGCCCCCGAGCAGGGGCGGTAGAAGAGACCCAGTACTTC	CASSPRAGAVEETQYF
TRBV2	.	.	TRBJ2-7	16	TGTGCCAGCAGTTTATCTGGGGCGTCGAGCTCCTACGAGCAGTACTTC	CASSLSGASSSYEQYF
TRBV14	TRBD1	.	TRBJ1-3	19	TGTGCCAGCAGCCAAGAAATTAACAGGGGGCATCGGTGGGGAAACACCATATATTTT	CASSQEINRGHRWGNTIYF
TRBV29-1	TRBD1	.	TRBJ1-1	12	TGCAGCTTGTATACAGGGGGCACTGAAGCTTTCTTT	CSLYTGGTEAFF